This passage covers 14 T cell receptor beta chains from one sample sequenced in a study of siplizumab effects on memory and regulatory T cells. The data were produced by immunoSEQ multiplex PCR, yet TCRdb's version contains in-frame clones alone and is incomplete. The sample yields around 78,000 clones, roughly nine tenths seen once. Sample: CD8+ T cells sorted from blood. The origin of the receptors is a human donor in good health.

This chain links TRBV19 with TRBJ2-7; 10 nucleotides line up with TRBD1. V shed 3 bases, J shed 4 bases, and the junction held 6 bases outside the gene matches. Germline V gene sequence: CDR1 LNHDA, CDR2 SQIVND (reference sequence). The CDR3 has 15 residues. CDR3 amino acids: CASSIPGQGWYEQYF. The CDR3, as DNA: TGTGCCAGTAGTATTCCGGGACAGGGGTGGTACGAGCAGTACTTC.

The V gene is TRBV6-4, the J gene TRBJ2-1, with TRBD2 identical over 8 bases. Trimming took 5 bases from V and 2 from J; bases not matched to a gene: 5. CDR3 length: 15 amino acids. Germline loops: CDR1 MRHNA, CDR2 SNTAGT. The CDR3 is CASSLTGGPYNEQFF. CDR3 DNA sequence: TGTGCCAGCAGTTTAACGGGGGGGCCCTACAATGAGCAGTTCTTC.

The V gene is TRBV5-5, the J gene TRBJ1-1; the D is unclear. CDR3 size: 13 residues. Germline V gives CDR1 SGHKS, CDR2 YYEKEE (reference sequence). V lost 3 bases and J 7 bases, leaving 13 bases between the germline ends. The CDR3 loop is CASSSPVAIEAFF. The CDR3 DNA reads TGTGCCAGCAGCTCGCCGGTGGCCATTGAAGCTTTCTTT.

The chain is built from TRBV6-5 and TRBJ2-1; 13 nucleotides agree with TRBD2. The CDR3 has 14 amino acids. V gave up 8 bases and J gave up 9 bases; unmatched junction bases: 7. The germline gives CDR1 MNHEY, CDR2 SVGAGI. CDR3 sequence (DNA): TGTGCCAGCGGACTAGCGGGAGAAATATCTGAGCAGTTCTTC. This gives the protein CASGLAGEISEQFF.

The chain links TRBV4-1 to TRBJ2-3; weak D call: TRBD2 (6 bases). The germline V and J ends were trimmed by 1 base and 0 bases, with 11 bases remaining between them. CDR1 MGHRA and CDR2 YSYEKL come from the germline V gene. The CDR3 is made up of 16 amino acids. CDR3 sequence: CASSQVVADSTDTQYF. The CDR3 coding sequence is TGCGCCAGCAGCCAAGTGGTAGCGGATAGCACAGATACGCAGTATTTT.

The rearrangement uses TRBV12-5 and TRBJ2-2; D might be TRBD2 (5 bases). CDR3 size: 16 residues. Per the germline V gene, CDR1 is LGHNT and CDR2 is FRNRAP. Trimming shortened V by 0 bases and J by 6 bases, and 14 bases separated the two germline ends. The CDR3 spells CASGLVTGMFAGELFF. The CDR3 DNA sequence: TGTGCTAGTGGTTTGGTAACCGGGATGTTTGCCGGGGAGCTGTTTTTT.

V and J are TRBV27 and TRBJ2-7; D is undetermined. The CDR3 totals 13 residues. Germline CDR1 MNHEY, CDR2 SMNVEV (reference sequence). V lost 6 bases and J 3 bases, leaving 12 bases between the germline ends. The chain's CDR3 is CASSLAGGYEQYF. CDR3 DNA sequence: TGTGCCAGCAGCCTGGCAGGCGGCTACGAGCAGTACTTC.

The V and J genes are TRBV29-1 and TRBJ1-1; D uncertain. From germline, CDR1 is SQVTM and CDR2 ANQGSEA. With 6 bases removed from V and 4 bases from J, the gap between germline ends came to 18 bases. This CDR3 is built from 14 residues. CDR3 bases: TGCAGCGTGGACCCAAAGGGCGCGGGCACTGAAGCTTTCTTT. It specifies CSVDPKGAGTEAFF.

The rearrangement links TRBV12-5 to TRBJ2-2, with 7 bases matching TRBD2. This CDR3 is built from 15 residues. J lost 6 bases, V lost 1 base, and 5 bases had no gene match. In germline, CDR1 is LGHNT, CDR2 FRNRAP. This CDR3 reads CASGLGGGPPGELFF. The CDR3 coding sequence is TGTGCTAGTGGTTTGGGGGGAGGGCCTCCCGGGGAGCTGTTTTTT.

The chain is built from TRBV21-1 and TRBJ1-4; the DNA was not used to check the table's D call, TRBD1. TRBV21-1 represents a pseudogene. The CDR3 is made up of 15 amino acids. The CDR3, as DNA: TGTGCCAGCAGCAAAAAACGGGACAGGGGCGAAAAACTGTTTTTT. Protein product: CASSKKRDRGEKLFF.

Only one count was recorded for this clone. The chain joins TRBV5-1 to TRBJ1-4, with D tentatively TRBD1 (5 bases). The CDR3 covers 15 residues. CDR1 is SGHRS and CDR2 is YFSETQ in the germline V gene. Trimming shortened V by 0 bases and J by 4 bases, and 10 bases separated the two germline ends. The CDR3: CASSLGDLGNEKLFF. The CDR3, as DNA: TGCGCCAGCAGCTTGGGGGACCTAGGTAATGAAAAACTGTTTTTT.

The chain has TRBV27 and TRBJ2-3; D is ambiguous. Between the trimmed V and J ends, which lost 6 bases and 0 bases, there was a span of 10 bases. The CDR3 covers 14 residues. Germline-derived CDR1 and CDR2 are MNHEY and SMNVEV (reference sequence). This CDR3 reads CASRMTVSTDTQYF. The CDR3 nucleotides are TGTGCCAGCAGGATGACGGTTAGCACAGATACGCAGTATTTT.

The rearrangement joins TRBV6-6 to TRBJ2-7, with TRBD2 as a possible D gene (7 bases). The CDR3 extends over 16 amino acids. Germline CDR1 is MNHNY and CDR2 is SVGAGI (reference sequence). The V gene lost 8 bases and the J gene lost 4 bases, with 24 bases spanning the gap. The CDR3 loop is CASPSRGRELIYEQYF. For the CDR3, the DNA is TGTGCCAGCCCCTCTCGGGGGCGGGAGTTGATTTACGAGCAGTACTTC.

The rearrangement uses TRBV9 and TRBJ2-1; 14 positions match TRBD2. V was pared by 0 bases and J by 8 bases, with 10 bases of the junction left unmatched. The CDR3 totals 18 residues. CDR1 SGDLS and CDR2 YYNGEE come from the germline V gene. The CDR3 DNA follows: TGTGCCAGCAGCGTAGACGAGACTAGCGGGAGGGCCGTAGATGAGCAGTTCTTC. Translated: CASSVDETSGRAVDEQFF. The complete variable domain, with remaining parts taken from reference TRBV9 and TRBJ2-1, reads DSGVTQTPKHLITATGQRVTLRCSPRSGDLSVYWYQQSLDQGLQFLIQYYNGEERAKGNILERFSAQQFPDLHSELNLSSLELGDSALYFCASSVDETSGRAVDEQFFGPGTRLTVL.